The 21 T cell receptor beta chains listed next were all sequenced from one sample in a study of blood T cell repertoires in COVID-19 (TCRdb year 2020). The method was the immunoSEQ multiplex PCR assay. TCRdb's version of the immuneACCESS table is confined to in-frame rearrangements and falls short of the full clone set. An unresolved V gene accounts for under half of the shortfall where checked; the remainder is of unknown origin. For this sample there are about 220,000 clones; around 83% appear just once. Clones ranked in the top ten supply around 3% of the sample. The sequenced sample consisted of peripheral blood. The source of these receptors is a man aged 50 or older who had recovered from COVID-19.

The genes are TRBV4-2 and TRBJ1-6; the D is unclear. Trimming removed 4 bases at V and 5 bases at J, with 3 bases between. The V gene's germline CDR1 is LGHNA and CDR2 YNFKEQ. The length of the CDR3 is 12 residues. CDR3 residues: CASSPDNSPLHF. The CDR3 DNA reads as TGTGCCAGCAGCCCGGATAATTCACCCCTCCACTTT.

The CDR3 loop reads CASSLGLAGHQETQYF. DNA for the CDR3: TGTGCCAGCAGCTTGGGCCTAGCGGGGCACCAAGAGACCCAGTACTTC. The chain recombines TRBV5-4 with TRBJ2-5; 9 bases align to TRBD2. The CDR3 extends over 16 amino acids. V lost 0 bases and J lost 0; bases outside the gene matches: 3. From germline, CDR1 is SGHNT and CDR2 YYREEE (reference sequence).

V and J are TRBV3-1 (or the pseudogene TRBV3-2) and TRBJ1-1, with a tentative D call TRBD1 (6 bases). With 6 bases removed from V and 3 bases from J, the gap between germline ends came to 14 bases. The CDR3 extends over 14 amino acids. Germline CDR1 LGHDT, CDR2 YNNKEL (reference sequence). CDR3 nucleotides: TGTGCCAGCAGTCACAGGGATGGGTACACTGAAGCTTTCTTT. It specifies CASSHRDGYTEAFF.

This clone was counted a few times. V gene TRBV27 combines with J gene TRBJ2-1, with 7 bases fitting TRBD2. The germline V gene encodes CDR1 MNHEY and CDR2 SMNVEV (reference sequence). The V and J ends lost 3 bases and 6 bases, in that order; junction bases with no gene match: 5. The CDR3 contains 14 residues. This chain's CDR3 is CASSFREGPNEQFF. The CDR3, as DNA: TGTGCCAGCAGTTTTAGGGAGGGCCCCAATGAGCAGTTCTTC.

This chain joins TRBV6-1 and TRBJ2-7; D not certain. Deletions cut 3 bases from V and 0 bases from J, with 12 bases between. The CDR3 runs to 15 residues. Germline CDR1 and CDR2: MNHNS and SASEGT. The CDR3 DNA sequence: TGTGCCAGCAGTGAGCCACTCCGGAGCTCCTACGAGCAGTACTTC. Residues: CASSEPLRSSYEQYF.

In this sample, this clone turned up once. The J gene is TRBJ2-1, the V gene TRBV11-3; 16 bases match TRBD2. From germline, CDR1 is SGHNT and CDR2 YENEEA. This CDR3 has 18 residues. The V segment lost 1 base and the J segment 13 bases; nucleotides outside the gene matches: 13. The CDR3, as DNA: TGTGCCAGCAGCTTAGTAGGGGGACTAGCGGGAGGGCCTGGTACACAGTTCTTC. Translating it yields CASSLVGGLAGGPGTQFF.

This chain uses TRBV24-1 with TRBJ2-5, with 8 bases aligning to TRBD1. CDR1 and CDR2 from the germline V gene are KGHDR and SFDVKD. The CDR3 spans 16 residues. Unmatched junction bases numbered 3, after V lost 0 bases and J lost 1 base. The CDR3 sequence: CATSDLAGGLQETQYF. CDR3 in DNA: TGTGCCACCAGTGATTTGGCAGGGGGCCTCCAAGAGACCCAGTACTTC.

As for this clone: One end of the junction fails to match germline, which may point to a read error. This chain joins TRBV7-2 and TRBJ2-4, with D unclear. Germline V gene lookup returns CDR1 SGHTA and CDR2 FQGNSA. CDR3 size: 14 residues. The CDR3 bases are TGTGCCAGCAGCTTAAAGAGGAGCCTTAGCATCGACGACTTC. The encoded protein is CASSLKRSLSIDDF.

The genes are TRBV18 and TRBJ1-2, with D maybe TRBD1 (6 bases). The V gene's germline CDR1 is KGHSH and CDR2 LQKENI. This CDR3 is built from 12 residues. V was cut by 6 bases and J by 5 bases, with 10 bases left in between. CDR3 nucleotide sequence: TGTGCCAGCTCGAAACAGGGTTATGGCTACACCTTC. Its translation is CASSKQGYGYTF.

The chain carries TRBV19 and TRBJ2-2, with TRBD1 matching over 7 bases. CDR1 and CDR2 (germline): LNHDA, SQIVND (reference sequence). This CDR3 contains 15 residues. V lost 3 bases and J lost 5; bases outside the gene matches: 6. Here the CDR3 DNA reads TGTGCCAGTAGTATCCGGGACAGCGCAACCGGGGAGCTGTTTTTT. Amino acid sequence: CASSIRDSATGELFF.

V gene TRBV29-1 combines with J gene TRBJ2-2; D is possibly TRBD1 (6 bases). This CDR3 region has 13 residues. Germline CDR1 is SQVTM and CDR2 is ANQGSEA. V gave up 4 bases and J gave up 6 bases, with 12 bases separating them. DNA of the CDR3: TGCAGCGTTGTGTCAGGGGCCTCCGGGGAGCTGTTTTTT. It encodes CSVVSGASGELFF.

The CDR3 bases are TGTGCCAGCAGCTTAGGGGGTCCCGGACAGGCCAGCACAGATACGCAGTATTTT. It codes for CASSLGGPGQASTDTQYF. The V call is TRBV7-2, the J call TRBJ2-3, with TRBD1 matching 7 bases. V lost 1 base to trimming and J lost 0 bases; unmatched junction nucleotides: 10. Germline V lookup: CDR1 SGHTA, CDR2 FQGNSA. The CDR3 is 18 amino acids.

CDR3 residues: CASSLEGRVSGELFF. Here the CDR3 DNA reads TGTGCCAGCAGCTTAGAGGGCAGGGTGTCCGGGGAGCTGTTTTTT. The chain links TRBV11-2 to TRBJ2-2; tentative D call: TRBD1 (5 bases). This CDR3 is built from 15 residues. The germline V and J ends were trimmed by 0 bases and 6 bases, with 11 bases remaining between them. Germline CDR1 is SGHAT and CDR2 is FQNNGV.

The rearrangement joins TRBV5-1 to TRBJ1-4; unclear D gene. With 4 bases removed from V and 6 bases from J, the gap between germline ends came to 19 bases. CDR1 is SGHRS, CDR2 YFSETQ, per germline. This CDR3 is 16 amino acids long. CDR3 amino acids: CASSPNREPMHEKLFF. The CDR3 coding sequence is TGCGCCAGCAGCCCGAACCGGGAACCGATGCATGAAAAACTGTTTTTT.

This chain uses TRBV7-9 with TRBJ2-2, with 14 bases matching TRBD2. The CDR3 has 16 residues. Unmatched junction bases numbered 4, after V lost 4 bases and J lost 6 bases. Germline CDR1 SEHNR, CDR2 FQNEAQ (reference sequence). CDR3 loop: CASSSTSGRAPGELFF. The DNA for the CDR3 is TGTGCCAGCAGCTCGACTAGCGGGAGGGCCCCCGGGGAGCTGTTTTTT.

This chain links TRBV30 with TRBJ2-7; no firm D call. Trimming shortened V by 0 bases and J by 0 bases, and 12 bases separated the two germline ends. This CDR3 spans 15 amino acids. Germline assignment: CDR1 GTSNPN and CDR2 SVGIG (reference sequence). The CDR3 sequence is CAWSVRRLDSYEQYF. The CDR3, as DNA: TGTGCCTGGAGTGTAAGGAGACTGGACTCCTACGAGCAGTACTTC.

The rearrangement links TRBV5-6 to TRBJ1-2; a weak D match, TRBD1 (5 bases). In germline, CDR1 is SGHDT, CDR2 YYEEEE. V was cut by 0 bases and J by 2 bases, with 8 bases left in between. The CDR3 covers 14 residues. CDR3 DNA sequence: TGTGCCAGCAGCTTGGAGGCAGGGAACTATGGCTACACCTTC. Its translation: CASSLEAGNYGYTF.

The chain joins TRBV6-5 to TRBJ1-5; D not certain. The germline V gene has CDR1 MNHEY and CDR2 SVGAGI. V lost 7 bases and J lost 4, with 8 bases in between. The CDR3 is 12 amino acids. CDR3 in amino acids: CASTPLNQPQHF. The CDR3 DNA reads as TGTGCCAGCACCCCCTTAAATCAGCCCCAGCATTTT.

The gene calls are TRBV6-6 and TRBJ2-7, with D perhaps matching TRBD1 (6 bases). The germline V and J ends were trimmed by 6 bases and 3 bases, with 9 bases remaining between them. The CDR3 is 12 amino acids. Germline loops: CDR1 MNHNY, CDR2 SVGAGI (reference sequence). CDR3 sequence reads: CASRQGFYEQYF. The CDR3 bases are TGTGCCAGCAGACAGGGTTTCTACGAGCAGTACTTC.

The rearrangement uses TRBV29-1 and TRBJ2-7; the D gene is possibly TRBD2 (6 bases). This CDR3 has 14 amino acids. The germline V gene encodes CDR1 SQVTM and CDR2 ANQGSEA. The ends were cut back, 1 base at V and 3 bases at J, with 13 bases in the middle. This CDR3 is CSVEAPGLRYEQYF. CDR3 bases: TGCAGCGTTGAAGCGCCGGGACTTCGCTACGAGCAGTACTTC.

This chain connects TRBV28 to TRBJ2-3; 8 bases match TRBD1. The CDR3 runs to 20 residues. With 6 bases clipped from V and 6 bases from J, the junction kept 26 bases outside the gene matches. Looked up from germline, CDR1 is MDHEN and CDR2 is SYDVKM. The CDR3 DNA sequence: TGTGCCAGCAGCCCAGGACAGGGAGGATTAGGGGTCCAGAGCCTGGATACGCAGTATTTT. This encodes CASSPGQGGLGVQSLDTQYF. The whole variable domain, filled in from reference TRBV28 and TRBJ2-3, reads DVKVTQSSRYLVKRTGEKVFLECVQDMDHENMFWYRQDPGLGLRLIYFSYDVKMKEKGDIPEGYSVSREKKERFSLILESASTNQTSMYLCASSPGQGGLGVQSLDTQYFGPGTRLTVL.